The entry below gives a single T cell receptor (beta chain) sequence along with its context. What it binds is unknown. TCRdb ran MiXCR on the reads and lists one entry per CDR3 protein. This sample has more than 500,000 distinct CDR3 sequences; about 15% occur once, and the top ten carry roughly a quarter. The entry originates in a study of T cell repertoires in cytomegalovirus infection. Looking at the study overall: Through public TCR beta signatures, both CMV infection and matching HLA type were indicated. Study findings and constraints: Ex vivo, HLA-C-restricted CMV-specific TCR beta clonotypes prevailed over the rest of the response.

The specimen sequenced was CD8+ T cells from PBMCs. The origin of this receptor is a human donor in good health (CMV status not recorded). Some clones in this sample may be carry-over from other donors' samples.

The CDR3 DNA reads TGTGCCAGCAGCTTTATACAGGAAGCCCTCCACTTT. Amino acids: CASSFIQEALHF. The chain has TRBV7-9 and TRBJ1-6; D perhaps matches TRBD1 (5 bases). CDR1 and CDR2 (germline): SEHNR, FQNEAQ (reference sequence). Trimming took 3 bases from V and 14 from J, leaving 11 bases between them. The CDR3 is 12 residues long.